This TCR beta chain was obtained from a study of shared clonotypes between healthy human individuals. On the study more broadly: CD4 naive cells filled three plates per donor, CD4 memory three, CD8 naive two and CD8 memory one.

Produced via immunoSEQ multiplex PCR; TCRdb's table is partial and in-frame only. Among about 2.3 million clones, just over 90% were seen once, and the ten largest hold 0.39%. CDR1 is SGHNT, CDR2 YYREEE, per germline (reference sequence). CDR3 size: 16 residues. V was clipped by 4 bases and J by 6 bases; unmatched bases: 8. Study observations and caveats: Tissue TCR repertoires likely differ from these blood-only repertoires. Some clonotypes were shared by all four sorted-subset donors, while others were not shared. The non-shared ones had lower generation probabilities than the shared ones. Larger estimated richness was generally seen in naive subsets than in memory subsets.

About this clone itself: Its antigen is undetermined.

The receptor was derived from a man aged 18 to 30 in good health. Some clones in this sample may be carry-over from other donors' samples. V is TRBV5-4 and J is TRBJ2-5, with 14 bases identical to TRBD2. Material: naive CD4+ T cells from PBMCs. As for subset: CD45RA+ positively selected. The CDR3, as DNA: TGTGCCAGCAGCCTTAGACTAGCGGGAGGGCCACAGACCCAGTACTTC. Protein: CASSLRLAGGPQTQYF.